This entry concerns a single T cell receptor beta chain. The identical CDR3 is also encoded by other nucleotide sequences in the sample. This table comes from immunoSEQ multiplex PCR, and its TCRdb copy is limited to in-frame clones, with some not included. The table records about 2.1 million clones, just under 95% of them present only once. V lost 3 bases to trimming and J lost 2 bases, with 11 bases between them. The CDR3 spans 13 residues. Germline values: CDR1 SQVTM, CDR2 ANQGSEA. The record originates from a study of shared clonotypes between healthy human individuals. The naive CD8 subset, CD45RO-negative cells positively selected for CCR7, excluded terminally differentiated effector memory CD45RA+ cells.

This TCR came from a man aged 18 to 30 in good health. Some clones in this sample may be carry-over from other donors' samples. The chain links TRBV29-1 to TRBJ2-7; the D gene is possibly TRBD2 (6 bases). Source material: naive CD8+ T cells from PBMCs. CDR3 amino acids: CSVEEGTPYEQYF. The CDR3 DNA reads as TGCAGCGTTGAGGAGGGGACGCCCTACGAGCAGTACTTC.